The T cell receptor beta chain under discussion was sequenced for a study of shared clonotypes between healthy human individuals. Broader study findings: Unshared clonotypes carried lower generation probabilities than those common to all four donors. It was expected that sequencing depth would affect clonotype sharing among donors.

Assay used: immunoSEQ multiplex PCR; TCRdb lists only in-frame clones, some missing. The sample has approximately 1.1 million clones; around 82% are singletons. Points on this clone: Its antigen is still unknown.

Splitting of CD4+ cells produced CD45RA+ naive and CD45RA-negative memory subsets. Sequencing used memory CD4+ T cells from PBMCs. Subset meaning: CD45RA-negative fraction. The sequence was collected from a man in his late teens or twenties in good health. Some clones in this sample may be carry-over from other donors' samples.

The CDR3 coding sequence is TGTGCCAGCAGCCGGGACAGGGATTCCTACGAGCAGTACTTC. Translating gives CASSRDRDSYEQYF. The chain joins TRBV28 to TRBJ2-7, with 9 bases matching TRBD1. V was pared by 6 bases and J by 1 base, with 4 bases of the junction left unmatched. The germline gives CDR1 MDHEN, CDR2 SYDVKM. This CDR3 has 14 amino acids.